Each of the 2 T cell receptor beta chains below was sequenced from the same sample in a study of cytomegalovirus exposure and HLA in healthy donors (dated by TCRdb to the late 2010s). The receptor library was made with the immunoSEQ multiplex PCR assay. A mixture of 60 forward primers for TCR Vbeta segments and 13 reverse primers for TCR Jbeta segments was used in the multiplex PCR. TCRdb retrieved this table from immuneACCESS and kept in-frame rearrangements only. Not all clones are present; in checked studies, unresolved V genes account for under half, and no reason is known for the remainder. The sample table contains about 75,000 clones; only one count was recorded for 84% of them. Approximately 19% of the sample comes from the top ten. The specimen was PBMCs. These receptor sequences come from a man between 65 and 85 years old in good health and CMV-seropositive.

The chain couples TRBV18 to TRBJ1-4; D may be TRBD1 (5 bases). Trimming removed 6 bases at V and 5 bases at J, with 16 bases between. CDR3 size: 15 residues. CDR1 KGHSH and CDR2 LQKENI come from the germline V gene. Here the CDR3 reads CASSPSGMENEKLFF. Here the CDR3 DNA reads TGTGCCAGCTCTCCCTCAGGGATGGAGAATGAAAAACTGTTTTTT.

The V call is TRBV5-8, the J call TRBJ1-4; 10 nucleotides line up with TRBD1. The CDR3 length is 16 residues. The germline gives CDR1 SGHTS, CDR2 YDEGEE. The junction had 10 bases not matched to a gene; V was cut back by 4 bases and J by 7 bases. As DNA, the CDR3 is TGTGCCAGCAGCAAGACAGGGGGCGATTGGATTGAAAAACTGTTTTTT. Its translation is CASSKTGGDWIEKLFF.